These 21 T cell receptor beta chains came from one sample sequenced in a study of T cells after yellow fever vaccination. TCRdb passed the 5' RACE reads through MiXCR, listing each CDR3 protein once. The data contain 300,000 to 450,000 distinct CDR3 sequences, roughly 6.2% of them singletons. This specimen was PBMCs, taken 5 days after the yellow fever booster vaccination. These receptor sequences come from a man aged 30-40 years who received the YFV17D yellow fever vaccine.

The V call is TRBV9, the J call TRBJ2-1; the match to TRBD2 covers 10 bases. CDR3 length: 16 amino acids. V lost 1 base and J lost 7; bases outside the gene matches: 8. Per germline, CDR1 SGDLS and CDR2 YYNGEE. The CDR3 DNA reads TGTGCCAGCAGCGTAAACCCGGGACTAGCGTGGAATGAGCAGTTCTTC. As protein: CASSVNPGLAWNEQFF.

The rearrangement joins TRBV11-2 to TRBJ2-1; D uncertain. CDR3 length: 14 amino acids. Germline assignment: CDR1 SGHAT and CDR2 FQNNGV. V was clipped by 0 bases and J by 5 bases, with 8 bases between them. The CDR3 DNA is TGTGCCAGCAGCTTAGATCGGTGGAACAATGAGCAGTTCTTC. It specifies CASSLDRWNNEQFF.

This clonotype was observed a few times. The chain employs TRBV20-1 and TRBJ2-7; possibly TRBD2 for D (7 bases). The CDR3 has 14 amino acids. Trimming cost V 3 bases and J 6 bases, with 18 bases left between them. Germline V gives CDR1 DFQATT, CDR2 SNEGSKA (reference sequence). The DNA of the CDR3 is TGCAGTGCTAGGTTTGGGGGGGGGCCATCCGAGCAGTACTTC. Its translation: CSARFGGGPSEQYF.

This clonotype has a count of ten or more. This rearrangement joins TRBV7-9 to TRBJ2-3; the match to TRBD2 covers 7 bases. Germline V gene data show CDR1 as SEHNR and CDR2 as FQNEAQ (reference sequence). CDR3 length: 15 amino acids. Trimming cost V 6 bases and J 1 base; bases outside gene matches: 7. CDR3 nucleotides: TGTGCCAGCAGTGGGATCCGGGGGGGCACAGATACGCAGTATTTT. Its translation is CASSGIRGGTDTQYF. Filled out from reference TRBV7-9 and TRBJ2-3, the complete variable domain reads DTGVSQNPRHKITKRGQNVTFRCDPISEHNRLYWYRQTLGQGPEFLTYFQNEAQLEKSRLLSDRFSAERPKGSFSTLEIQRTEQGDSAMYLCASSGIRGGTDTQYFGPGTRLTVL.

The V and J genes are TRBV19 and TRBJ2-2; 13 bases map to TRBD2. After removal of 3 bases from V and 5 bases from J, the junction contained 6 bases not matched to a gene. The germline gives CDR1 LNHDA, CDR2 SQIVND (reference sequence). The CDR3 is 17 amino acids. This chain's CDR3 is CASSIGLAGEYTGELFF. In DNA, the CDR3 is TGTGCCAGTAGTATTGGACTAGCGGGAGAGTATACCGGGGAGCTGTTTTTT. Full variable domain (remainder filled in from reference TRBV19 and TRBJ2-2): DGGITQSPKYLFRKEGQNVTLSCEQNLNHDAMYWYRQDPGQGLRLIYYSQIVNDFQKGDIAEGYSVSREKKESFPLTVTSAQKNPTAFYLCASSIGLAGEYTGELFFGEGSRLTVL.

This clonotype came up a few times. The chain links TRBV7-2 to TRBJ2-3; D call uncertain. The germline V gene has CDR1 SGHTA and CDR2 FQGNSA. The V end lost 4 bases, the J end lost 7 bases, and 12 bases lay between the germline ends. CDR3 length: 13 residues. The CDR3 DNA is TGTGCCAGCAGCTCTTCGCCTGGGAATACGCAGTATTTT. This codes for CASSSSPGNTQYF. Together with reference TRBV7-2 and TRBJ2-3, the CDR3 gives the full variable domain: GAGVSQSPSNKVTEKGKDVELRCDPISGHTALYWYRQSLGQGLEFLIYFQGNSAPDKSGLPSDRFSAERTGGSVSTLTIQRTQQEDSAVYLCASSSSPGNTQYFGPGTRLTVL.

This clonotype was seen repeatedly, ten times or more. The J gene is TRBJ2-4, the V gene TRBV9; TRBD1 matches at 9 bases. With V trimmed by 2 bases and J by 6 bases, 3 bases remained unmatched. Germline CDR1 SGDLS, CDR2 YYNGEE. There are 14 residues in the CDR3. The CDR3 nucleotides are TGTGCCAGCAGCGTCTCGGGACAGGGAAACATTCAGTACTTC. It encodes CASSVSGQGNIQYF.

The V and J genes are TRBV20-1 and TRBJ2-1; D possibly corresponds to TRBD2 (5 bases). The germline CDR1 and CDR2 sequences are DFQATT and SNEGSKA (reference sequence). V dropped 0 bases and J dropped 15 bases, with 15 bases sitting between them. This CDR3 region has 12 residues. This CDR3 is CSARDDRDRGFF. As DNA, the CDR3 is TGCAGTGCTAGAGATGACCGCGACCGGGGGTTCTTC.

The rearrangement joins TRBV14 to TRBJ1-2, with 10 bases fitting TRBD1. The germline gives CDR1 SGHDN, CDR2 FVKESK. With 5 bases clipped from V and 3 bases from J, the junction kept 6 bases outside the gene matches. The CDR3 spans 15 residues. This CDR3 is CASSATGGGDYGYTF. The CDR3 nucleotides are TGTGCCAGCAGCGCGACAGGGGGCGGAGACTATGGCTACACCTTC.

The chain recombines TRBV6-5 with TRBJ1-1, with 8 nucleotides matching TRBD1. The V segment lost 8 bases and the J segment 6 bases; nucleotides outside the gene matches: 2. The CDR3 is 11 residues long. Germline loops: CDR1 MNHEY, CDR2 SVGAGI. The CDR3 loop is CASQQGAEAFF. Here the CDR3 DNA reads TGTGCCAGCCAACAGGGGGCTGAAGCTTTCTTT.

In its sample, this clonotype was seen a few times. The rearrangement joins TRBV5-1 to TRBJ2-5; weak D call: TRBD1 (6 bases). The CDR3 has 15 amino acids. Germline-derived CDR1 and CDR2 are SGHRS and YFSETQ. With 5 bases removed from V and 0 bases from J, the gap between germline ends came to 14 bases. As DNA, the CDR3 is TGCGCCAGCAGTTATGACACAGGGTACCAAGAGACCCAGTACTTC. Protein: CASSYDTGYQETQYF.

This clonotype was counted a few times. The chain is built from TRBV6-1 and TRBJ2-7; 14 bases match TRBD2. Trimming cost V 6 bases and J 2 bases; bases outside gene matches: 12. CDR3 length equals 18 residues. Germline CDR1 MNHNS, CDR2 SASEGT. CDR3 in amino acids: CASSPGLAGAYSPYEQYF. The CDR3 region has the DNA TGTGCCAGCAGCCCGGGACTAGCGGGAGCGTATTCCCCCTACGAGCAGTACTTC.

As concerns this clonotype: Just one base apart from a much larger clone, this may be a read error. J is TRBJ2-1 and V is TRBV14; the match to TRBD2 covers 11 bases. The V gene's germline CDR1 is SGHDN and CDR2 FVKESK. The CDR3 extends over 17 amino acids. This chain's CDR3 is CASSPRFSGRAYNEQCF. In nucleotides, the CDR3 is TGTGCCAGCAGCCCCCGTTTTAGCGGGAGGGCCTACAATGAGCAGTGCTTC. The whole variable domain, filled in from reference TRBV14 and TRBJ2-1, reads EAGVTQFPSHSVIEKGQTVTLRCDPISGHDNLYWYRRVMGKEIKFLLHFVKESKQDESGMPNNRFLAERTGGTYSTLKVQPAELEDSGVYFCASSPRFSGRAYNEQCFGPGTRLTVL.

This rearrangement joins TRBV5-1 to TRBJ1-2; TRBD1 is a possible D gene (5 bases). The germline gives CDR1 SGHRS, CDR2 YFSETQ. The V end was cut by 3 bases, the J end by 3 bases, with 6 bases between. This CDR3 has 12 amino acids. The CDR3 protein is CASSSQDYGYTF. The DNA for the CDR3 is TGCGCCAGCAGCTCACAGGACTATGGCTACACCTTC.

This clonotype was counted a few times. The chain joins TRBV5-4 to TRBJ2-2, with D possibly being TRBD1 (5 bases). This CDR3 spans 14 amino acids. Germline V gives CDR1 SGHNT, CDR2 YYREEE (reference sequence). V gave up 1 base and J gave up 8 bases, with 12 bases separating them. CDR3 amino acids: CASSLMGGAGELFF. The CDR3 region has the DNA TGTGCCAGCAGCTTGATGGGTGGGGCGGGGGAGCTGTTTTTT.

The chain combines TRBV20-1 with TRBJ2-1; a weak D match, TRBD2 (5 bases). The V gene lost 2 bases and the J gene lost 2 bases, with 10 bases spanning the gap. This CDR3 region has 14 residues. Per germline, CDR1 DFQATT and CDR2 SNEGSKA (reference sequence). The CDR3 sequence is CSARKGGPYNEQFF. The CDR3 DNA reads TGCAGTGCTAGAAAAGGCGGGCCCTACAATGAGCAGTTCTTC.

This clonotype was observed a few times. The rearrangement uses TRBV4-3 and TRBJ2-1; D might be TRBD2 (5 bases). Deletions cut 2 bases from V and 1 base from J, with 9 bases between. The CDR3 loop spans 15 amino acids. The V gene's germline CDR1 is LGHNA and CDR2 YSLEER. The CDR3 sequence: CASSQLRGSYNEQFF. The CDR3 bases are TGCGCCAGCAGCCAACTCCGAGGGTCCTACAATGAGCAGTTCTTC.

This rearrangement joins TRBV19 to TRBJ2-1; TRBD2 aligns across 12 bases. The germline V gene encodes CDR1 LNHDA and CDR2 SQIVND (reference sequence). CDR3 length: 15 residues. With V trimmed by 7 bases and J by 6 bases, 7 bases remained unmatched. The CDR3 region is CASTLTSGGFNEQFF. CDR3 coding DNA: TGTGCCAGTACCTTGACTAGCGGGGGTTTCAATGAGCAGTTCTTC.

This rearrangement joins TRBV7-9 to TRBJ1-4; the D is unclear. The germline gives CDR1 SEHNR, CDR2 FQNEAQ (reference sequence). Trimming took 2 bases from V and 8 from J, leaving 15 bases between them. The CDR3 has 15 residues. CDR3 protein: CASSLRLRAGEKLFF. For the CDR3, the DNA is TGTGCCAGCAGCTTAAGACTACGGGCGGGAGAAAAACTGTTTTTT. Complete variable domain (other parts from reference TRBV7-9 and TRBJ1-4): DTGVSQNPRHKITKRGQNVTFRCDPISEHNRLYWYRQTLGQGPEFLTYFQNEAQLEKSRLLSDRFSAERPKGSFSTLEIQRTEQGDSAMYLCASSLRLRAGEKLFFGSGTQLSVL.

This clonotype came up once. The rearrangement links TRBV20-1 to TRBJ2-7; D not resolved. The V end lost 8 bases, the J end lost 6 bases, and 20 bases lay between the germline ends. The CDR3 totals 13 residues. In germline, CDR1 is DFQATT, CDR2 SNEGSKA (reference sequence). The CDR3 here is CSCSQAPPFEQYF. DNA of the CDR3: TGCAGTTGCTCCCAGGCTCCGCCCTTCGAGCAGTACTTC.

DNA of the CDR3: TGCGCCAGCACAGACAGAATAAACTCTGGGGCCAACGTCCTGACTTTC. It yields the protein CASTDRINSGANVLTF. This chain connects TRBV5-1 to TRBJ2-6, with D perhaps TRBD1 (5 bases). Deletions cut 6 bases from V and 0 bases from J, with 13 bases between. The CDR3 length is 16 residues. Germline V CDR1 and CDR2: SGHRS, YFSETQ.